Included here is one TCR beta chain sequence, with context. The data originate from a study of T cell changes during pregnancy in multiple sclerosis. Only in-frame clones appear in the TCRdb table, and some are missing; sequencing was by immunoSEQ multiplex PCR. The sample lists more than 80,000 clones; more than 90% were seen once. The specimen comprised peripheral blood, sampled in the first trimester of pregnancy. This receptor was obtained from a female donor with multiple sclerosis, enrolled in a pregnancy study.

The CDR3 DNA reads as TGTGCCAGCAGCTCGGGACAGGGCTACGAGCAGTACTTC. As protein: CASSSGQGYEQYF. The V and J genes are TRBV6-5 and TRBJ2-7; TRBD1 aligns across 9 bases. The CDR3 length is 13 residues. Trimming cost V 6 bases and J 3 bases; bases outside gene matches: 3. The germline V gene encodes CDR1 MNHEY and CDR2 SVGAGI.